A single sample gave rise to the 17 T cell receptor beta chains below, sequenced in a study of shared clonotypes between healthy human individuals. Clones were sequenced by immunoSEQ multiplex PCR, and TCRdb holds only the in-frame ones, with some missing. The sample shows about 380,000 clones, approximately 97% of them seen only once. Sequencing was done on a sample of memory CD8+ T cells sorted from blood. The subset is: CD45RO+ cells pooled with CCR7-negative TemRA cells. The receptors shown here come from a man aged 25 to 40 in good health.

On this clone itself: This sample includes further DNA sequences coding for the same CDR3. This chain uses TRBV28 with TRBJ1-2, with D possibly matching TRBD1 (6 bases). V was shortened by 5 bases and J by 8 bases, with 9 bases between the two germline ends. In germline, CDR1 is MDHEN, CDR2 SYDVKM. The CDR3 is made up of 11 amino acids. The CDR3 here is CASSLGGGYTF. DNA for the CDR3: TGTGCCAGCAGTCTTGGGGGCGGCTACACCTTC.

The V gene is TRBV4-1, the J gene TRBJ1-2, with D hard to call. The ends were cut back, 0 bases at V and 2 bases at J, with 10 bases in the middle. Germline V lookup: CDR1 MGHRA, CDR2 YSYEKL. The CDR3 is made up of 15 amino acids. CDR3: CASSQDRSTNYGYTF. CDR3 DNA sequence: TGCGCCAGCAGCCAAGATCGATCGACAAACTATGGCTACACCTTC.

The chain recombines TRBV6-1 with TRBJ1-3; D is unclear. This CDR3 comprises 11 residues. Germline V gene lookup returns CDR1 MNHNS and CDR2 SASEGT. The germline V and J ends were trimmed by 5 bases and 5 bases, with 4 bases remaining between them. The CDR3 loop reads CASSPRNTIYF. CDR3 coding DNA: TGTGCCAGCAGTCCGAGAAACACCATATATTTT.

This sequence joins TRBV6-6 and TRBJ2-1, with TRBD2 identical over 12 bases. V lost 0 bases to trimming and J lost 8 bases; unmatched junction nucleotides: 5. Looked up from germline, CDR1 is MNHNY and CDR2 is SVGAGI (reference sequence). The CDR3 extends over 16 amino acids. For the CDR3, the DNA is TGTGCCAGCAGTTACTCGACTAGCGGGAGAATAGATGAGCAGTTCTTC. This codes for CASSYSTSGRIDEQFF.

The V and J genes are TRBV5-1 and TRBJ1-2; D is unresolved. Germline CDR1 SGHRS, CDR2 YFSETQ. Trimming shortened V by 0 bases and J by 1 base, and 7 bases separated the two germline ends. CDR3 size: 14 residues. The DNA for the CDR3 is TGCGCCAGCAGCTTGGGCAAAAATAACTATGGCTACACCTTC. Its translation: CASSLGKNNYGYTF. Full variable domain (remainder filled in from reference TRBV5-1 and TRBJ1-2): KAGVTQTPRYLIKTRGQQVTLSCSPISGHRSVSWYQQTPGQGLQFLFEYFSETQRNKGNFPGRFSGRQFSNSRSEMNVSTLELGDSALYLCASSLGKNNYGYTFGSGTRLTVV.

The rearrangement joins TRBV30 to TRBJ2-1; 8 nucleotides line up with TRBD2. J was trimmed by 9 bases and V by 8 bases; bases with no gene match: 6. The CDR3 length is 11 residues. The germline CDR1 and CDR2 sequences are GTSNPN and SVGIG (reference sequence). This CDR3 is CAATRGGEQFF. The CDR3 DNA is TGTGCCGCCACACGGGGGGGTGAGCAGTTCTTC. Together with reference TRBV30 and TRBJ2-1, the CDR3 gives the full variable domain: SQTIHQWPATLVQPVGSPLSLECTVEGTSNPNLYWYRQAAGRGLQLLFYSVGIGQISSEVPQNLSASRPQDRQFILSSKKLLLSDSGFYLCAATRGGEQFFGPGTRLTVL.

The CDR3 is CASSLEGDRLETQYF. The CDR3 region has the DNA TGTGCCAGCAGCTTGGAGGGGGACAGGTTGGAGACCCAGTACTTC. The V call is TRBV5-4, the J call TRBJ2-5, with 8 bases fitting TRBD1. The CDR3 spans 15 residues. V lost 0 bases, J lost 5 bases, and 6 bases stayed unmatched. The V gene's germline CDR1 is SGHNT and CDR2 YYREEE (reference sequence).

The chain is built from TRBV10-3 and TRBJ1-2; D not resolved. V lost 1 base and J lost 2, with 8 bases in between. The CDR3 has 14 residues. CDR1 and CDR2 from the germline V gene are ENHRY and SYGVKD. The CDR3 nucleotides are TGTGCCATCAGTGAGTTTCAAAACAACTATGGCTACACCTTC. Translated: CAISEFQNNYGYTF.

The V gene is TRBV6-5, the J gene TRBJ2-2; no clear D. CDR1 is MNHEY, CDR2 SVGAGI, per germline. With 6 bases removed from V and 6 bases from J, the gap between germline ends came to 8 bases. The CDR3 totals 12 residues. CDR3 sequence reads: CASSPPAGELFF. CDR3 DNA: TGTGCCAGCAGCCCCCCGGCCGGGGAGCTGTTTTTT.

The gene calls are TRBV5-4 and TRBJ2-5; TRBD2 might be the D (5 bases). The germline V and J ends were trimmed by 3 bases and 5 bases, with 11 bases remaining between them. Germline values: CDR1 SGHNT, CDR2 YYREEE (reference sequence). CDR3 length equals 13 residues. DNA of the CDR3: TGTGCCAGCAGCTCCGGTGGGGAGGAGACCCAGTACTTC. This translates into CASSSGGEETQYF.

This clone appeared a single time. The chain is built from TRBV2 and TRBJ2-7; 9 bases match TRBD1. V gave up 5 bases and J gave up 7 bases; unmatched junction bases: 12. In germline, CDR1 is SNHLY, CDR2 FYNNEI. The CDR3 is made up of 15 amino acids. CDR3 loop: CASSLISYRGREQYF. The CDR3 DNA reads as TGTGCCAGCAGTCTCATTAGCTACAGGGGGCGTGAGCAGTACTTC.

The gene calls are TRBV28 and TRBJ1-5; 7 bases are a match to TRBD1. V lost 7 bases to trimming and J lost 6 bases; unmatched junction nucleotides: 18. The CDR3 covers 17 residues. The V gene's germline CDR1 is MDHEN and CDR2 SYDVKM. This chain's CDR3 is CASKVFDPRQGGQPQHF. The CDR3 DNA follows: TGTGCCAGCAAGGTTTTTGATCCTAGACAGGGTGGTCAGCCCCAGCATTTT.

The V and J genes are TRBV5-1 and TRBJ2-7; 9 positions match TRBD1. V lost 3 bases to trimming and J lost 5 bases; unmatched junction nucleotides: 6. The CDR3 totals 14 residues. CDR1 and CDR2 (germline): SGHRS, YFSETQ. The CDR3 sequence is CASSYSGTGNEQYF. The CDR3 DNA reads TGCGCCAGCAGCTATTCCGGGACAGGGAACGAGCAGTACTTC.

The chain links TRBV30 to TRBJ2-3, with D unclear. This CDR3 spans 13 amino acids. In germline, CDR1 is GTSNPN, CDR2 SVGIG (reference sequence). The DNA of the CDR3 is TGTGCTGTTTCCAGCGTCGTGCAGGATACGCAGTATTTT. Encoded protein: CAVSSVVQDTQYF.

The chain has TRBV28 and TRBJ2-4, with 8 bases identical to TRBD2. CDR3 length equals 16 residues. Germline V gene data show CDR1 as MDHEN and CDR2 as SYDVKM. With V trimmed by 8 bases and J by 0 bases, 9 bases remained unmatched. CDR3 protein: CASSTGGLLAKNIQYF. Written as DNA, the CDR3 is TGTGCCAGCTCCACGGGAGGGCTATTAGCCAAAAACATTCAGTACTTC.

The chain couples TRBV19 to TRBJ2-3; 9 bases line up with TRBD1. The germline gives CDR1 LNHDA, CDR2 SQIVND (reference sequence). The CDR3 extends over 15 amino acids. V lost 4 bases and J lost 2; bases outside the gene matches: 4. In DNA form, the CDR3 reads TGTGCCAGTAGTAACAGGGACAGGGTCACAGATACGCAGTATTTT. As protein: CASSNRDRVTDTQYF. The whole variable domain, filled in from reference TRBV19 and TRBJ2-3, reads DGGITQSPKYLFRKEGQNVTLSCEQNLNHDAMYWYRQDPGQGLRLIYYSQIVNDFQKGDIAEGYSVSREKKESFPLTVTSAQKNPTAFYLCASSNRDRVTDTQYFGPGTRLTVL.

This clone was observed a single time. J is TRBJ2-7 and V is TRBV5-4; D is perhaps TRBD2 (6 bases). The germline CDR1 and CDR2 sequences are SGHNT and YYREEE (reference sequence). The V gene lost 4 bases and the J gene lost 0 bases, with 8 bases spanning the gap. The CDR3 totals 13 residues. The CDR3 bases are TGTGCCAGCAGCCCGGGACTCTCCTACGAGCAGTACTTC. Amino acids: CASSPGLSYEQYF.